Listed below are T cell receptor beta chains from one sample, sequenced in a study of cytomegalovirus exposure and HLA in healthy donors. Produced via immunoSEQ multiplex PCR; TCRdb's table is partial and in-frame only. The data hold over 120,000 clones, with about 95% observed a single time. Sample: PBMCs. The receptors here all came from a man aged 18 to 29 in good health and CMV-seropositive. Each CDR3 is given with its conserved first and last residue. Fields, in order: D gene, V gene, clone size, J gene, CDR3 protein, CDR3 DNA. D genes are given only for firm matches. Clone size is shown for a subset of rows, as once, few, many or a class of expanded clone.

>TRBD1|TRBV5-1|.|TRBJ1-2
CASSLGTGEGIYGYTF
TGCGCCAGCAGTCTCGGGACAGGGGAAGGGATCTATGGCTACACCTTC
>.|TRBV7-9|.|TRBJ1-5
CASSRHSNQPQHF
TGTGCCAGCAGCCGACACAGCAATCAGCCCCAGCATTTT
>TRBD1|TRBV29-1|.|TRBJ2-3
CSVGDRGPTDTQYF
TGCAGCGTCGGGGACAGGGGGCCGACAGATACGCAGTATTTT
>.|TRBV2|.|TRBJ2-7
CASSELGAGKREQYF
TGTGCCAGCAGTGAACTGGGAGCCGGGAAAAGGGAGCAGTACTTC
>TRBD2|TRBV5-1|once|TRBJ2-1
CASTPSGSVGNEQFF
TGCGCCAGCACTCCTAGCGGGAGTGTGGGCAATGAGCAGTTCTTC
>.|TRBV10-3|.|TRBJ1-6
CAIKREPTNNSPLHF
TGTGCCATCAAAAGAGAGCCAACTAATAATTCACCCCTCCACTTT
>TRBD1|TRBV6-1|.|TRBJ1-3
CASSEARTGIDTIYF
TGTGCCAGCAGTGAAGCCAGGACAGGGATTGACACCATATATTTT
>TRBD1|TRBV2|.|TRBJ2-4
CASGELGTANIQYF
TGTGCCAGCGGCGAACTCGGGACAGCAAACATTCAGTACTTC
>TRBD1|TRBV2|.|TRBJ2-7
CASRAGGVYEQYF
TGTGCCAGCAGGGCAGGGGGTGTTTACGAGCAGTACTTC
>TRBD1|TRBV7-8|once|TRBJ2-2
CASGGAGGASGELFF
TGTGCCAGCGGTGGGGCAGGGGGCGCTTCCGGGGAGCTGTTTTTT
>.|TRBV28|.|TRBJ2-3
CASSLSLLGLDTQYF
TGTGCCAGCTCTCTCTCCCTCCTTGGGCTAGATACGCAGTATTTT
>.|TRBV5-4|once|TRBJ1-1
CASSTDSPNTEAFF
TGTGCCAGCAGCACTGACAGCCCCAACACTGAAGCTTTCTTT
>TRBD1|TRBV6-5|.|TRBJ1-2
CASRGQDLIYTF
TGTGCCAGCAGGGGACAGGACTTAATCTACACCTTC
>.|TRBV18|few|TRBJ1-5
CASSPVATREPQHF
TGTGCCAGCTCACCAGTGGCGACTCGGGAGCCCCAGCATTTT
>TRBD2|TRBV4-2|.|TRBJ2-5
CASSPSGSEETQYF
TGTGCCAGCAGCCCTAGCGGGAGTGAAGAGACCCAGTACTTC
>TRBD1|TRBV6-5|.|TRBJ1-3
CASSSGTAGNTIYF
TGTGCCAGCAGTTCGGGGACAGCTGGAAACACCATATATTTT
>.|TRBV5-1|.|TRBJ2-7
CASSPGLTPSYEQYF
TGCGCCAGCAGCCCGGGACTTACCCCCTCCTACGAGCAGTACTTC
>.|TRBV7-8|.|TRBJ1-6
CASSLRGGANSPLHF
TGTGCCAGCAGCTTGCGGGGCGGGGCCAATTCACCCCTCCACTTT
>.|TRBV18|.|TRBJ2-7
CASSPSGGAEQYF
TGTGCCAGCTCACCATCCGGGGGTGCCGAGCAGTACTTC
>TRBD1|TRBV28|.|TRBJ2-3
CASSLSSTGVADTQYF
TGTGCCAGCAGTTTATCGTCGACAGGGGTTGCAGATACGCAGTATTTT
>.|TRBV7-9|.|TRBJ1-6
CASSSAGNSPLHF
TGTGCCAGCAGCTCTGCGGGAAATTCACCCCTCCACTTT
>.|TRBV13|.|TRBJ2-1
CASSRGLTPVEDEQFF
TGTGCCAGCAGCCGGGGACTGACTCCCGTAGAGGATGAGCAGTTCTTC
>TRBD1|TRBV29-1|.|TRBJ2-7
CSGGQAYEQYF
TGCAGCGGAGGACAGGCCTACGAGCAGTACTTC
>TRBD2|TRBV9|.|TRBJ2-1
CASMGTTSNEQFF
TGTGCCAGCATGGGGACTACGTCCAATGAGCAGTTCTTC
>TRBD1|TRBV29-1|.|TRBJ1-1
CSVEEEGGRANTEAFF
TGCAGCGTTGAAGAGGAAGGGGGCAGGGCGAACACTGAAGCTTTCTTT
>.|TRBV27|.|TRBJ2-2
CASIGSGLTTGELFF
TGTGCCAGCATCGGAAGCGGCCTGACCACCGGGGAGCTGTTTTTT
>.|TRBV6-1|.|TRBJ1-1
CASIRQAYPNTEAFF
TGTGCCAGCATTCGACAGGCTTATCCGAACACTGAAGCTTTCTTT
>.|TRBV5-4|.|TRBJ1-1
CAHTNENTEAFF
TGTGCCCACACAAACGAGAACACTGAAGCTTTCTTT
>.|TRBV25-1|.|TRBJ2-7
CASSEVSAYEQYF
TGTGCCAGCAGTGAAGTCAGCGCCTACGAGCAGTACTTC
>.|TRBV6-6|.|TRBJ2-1
CASSYTYHNEQFF
TGTGCCAGCAGTTACACCTACCACAATGAGCAGTTCTTC
>TRBD2|TRBV4-2|.|TRBJ2-1
CASRLGLAGAAEQFF
TGTGCCAGTCGTCTGGGACTAGCGGGAGCAGCTGAGCAGTTCTTC